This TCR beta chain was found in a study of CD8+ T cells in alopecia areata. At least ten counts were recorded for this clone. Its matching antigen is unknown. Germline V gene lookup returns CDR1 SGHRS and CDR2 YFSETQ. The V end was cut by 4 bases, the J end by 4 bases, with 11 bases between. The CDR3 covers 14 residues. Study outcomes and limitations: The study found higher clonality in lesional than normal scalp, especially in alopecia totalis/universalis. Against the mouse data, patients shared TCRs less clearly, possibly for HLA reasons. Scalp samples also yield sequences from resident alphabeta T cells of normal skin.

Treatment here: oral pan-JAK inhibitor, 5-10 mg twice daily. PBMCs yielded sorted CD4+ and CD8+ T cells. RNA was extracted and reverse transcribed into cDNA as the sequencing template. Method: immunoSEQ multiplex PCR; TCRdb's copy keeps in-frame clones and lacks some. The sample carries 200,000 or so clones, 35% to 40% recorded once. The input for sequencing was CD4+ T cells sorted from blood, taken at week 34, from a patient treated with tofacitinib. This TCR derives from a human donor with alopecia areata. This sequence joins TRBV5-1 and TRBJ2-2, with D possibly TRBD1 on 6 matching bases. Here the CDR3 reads CASSTTGPTGELFF. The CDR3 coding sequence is TGCGCCAGCAGCACGACAGGCCCCACCGGGGAGCTGTTTTTT. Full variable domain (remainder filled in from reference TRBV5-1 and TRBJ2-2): KAGVTQTPRYLIKTRGQQVTLSCSPISGHRSVSWYQQTPGQGLQFLFEYFSETQRNKGNFPGRFSGRQFSNSRSEMNVSTLELGDSALYLCASSTTGPTGELFFGEGSRLTVL.